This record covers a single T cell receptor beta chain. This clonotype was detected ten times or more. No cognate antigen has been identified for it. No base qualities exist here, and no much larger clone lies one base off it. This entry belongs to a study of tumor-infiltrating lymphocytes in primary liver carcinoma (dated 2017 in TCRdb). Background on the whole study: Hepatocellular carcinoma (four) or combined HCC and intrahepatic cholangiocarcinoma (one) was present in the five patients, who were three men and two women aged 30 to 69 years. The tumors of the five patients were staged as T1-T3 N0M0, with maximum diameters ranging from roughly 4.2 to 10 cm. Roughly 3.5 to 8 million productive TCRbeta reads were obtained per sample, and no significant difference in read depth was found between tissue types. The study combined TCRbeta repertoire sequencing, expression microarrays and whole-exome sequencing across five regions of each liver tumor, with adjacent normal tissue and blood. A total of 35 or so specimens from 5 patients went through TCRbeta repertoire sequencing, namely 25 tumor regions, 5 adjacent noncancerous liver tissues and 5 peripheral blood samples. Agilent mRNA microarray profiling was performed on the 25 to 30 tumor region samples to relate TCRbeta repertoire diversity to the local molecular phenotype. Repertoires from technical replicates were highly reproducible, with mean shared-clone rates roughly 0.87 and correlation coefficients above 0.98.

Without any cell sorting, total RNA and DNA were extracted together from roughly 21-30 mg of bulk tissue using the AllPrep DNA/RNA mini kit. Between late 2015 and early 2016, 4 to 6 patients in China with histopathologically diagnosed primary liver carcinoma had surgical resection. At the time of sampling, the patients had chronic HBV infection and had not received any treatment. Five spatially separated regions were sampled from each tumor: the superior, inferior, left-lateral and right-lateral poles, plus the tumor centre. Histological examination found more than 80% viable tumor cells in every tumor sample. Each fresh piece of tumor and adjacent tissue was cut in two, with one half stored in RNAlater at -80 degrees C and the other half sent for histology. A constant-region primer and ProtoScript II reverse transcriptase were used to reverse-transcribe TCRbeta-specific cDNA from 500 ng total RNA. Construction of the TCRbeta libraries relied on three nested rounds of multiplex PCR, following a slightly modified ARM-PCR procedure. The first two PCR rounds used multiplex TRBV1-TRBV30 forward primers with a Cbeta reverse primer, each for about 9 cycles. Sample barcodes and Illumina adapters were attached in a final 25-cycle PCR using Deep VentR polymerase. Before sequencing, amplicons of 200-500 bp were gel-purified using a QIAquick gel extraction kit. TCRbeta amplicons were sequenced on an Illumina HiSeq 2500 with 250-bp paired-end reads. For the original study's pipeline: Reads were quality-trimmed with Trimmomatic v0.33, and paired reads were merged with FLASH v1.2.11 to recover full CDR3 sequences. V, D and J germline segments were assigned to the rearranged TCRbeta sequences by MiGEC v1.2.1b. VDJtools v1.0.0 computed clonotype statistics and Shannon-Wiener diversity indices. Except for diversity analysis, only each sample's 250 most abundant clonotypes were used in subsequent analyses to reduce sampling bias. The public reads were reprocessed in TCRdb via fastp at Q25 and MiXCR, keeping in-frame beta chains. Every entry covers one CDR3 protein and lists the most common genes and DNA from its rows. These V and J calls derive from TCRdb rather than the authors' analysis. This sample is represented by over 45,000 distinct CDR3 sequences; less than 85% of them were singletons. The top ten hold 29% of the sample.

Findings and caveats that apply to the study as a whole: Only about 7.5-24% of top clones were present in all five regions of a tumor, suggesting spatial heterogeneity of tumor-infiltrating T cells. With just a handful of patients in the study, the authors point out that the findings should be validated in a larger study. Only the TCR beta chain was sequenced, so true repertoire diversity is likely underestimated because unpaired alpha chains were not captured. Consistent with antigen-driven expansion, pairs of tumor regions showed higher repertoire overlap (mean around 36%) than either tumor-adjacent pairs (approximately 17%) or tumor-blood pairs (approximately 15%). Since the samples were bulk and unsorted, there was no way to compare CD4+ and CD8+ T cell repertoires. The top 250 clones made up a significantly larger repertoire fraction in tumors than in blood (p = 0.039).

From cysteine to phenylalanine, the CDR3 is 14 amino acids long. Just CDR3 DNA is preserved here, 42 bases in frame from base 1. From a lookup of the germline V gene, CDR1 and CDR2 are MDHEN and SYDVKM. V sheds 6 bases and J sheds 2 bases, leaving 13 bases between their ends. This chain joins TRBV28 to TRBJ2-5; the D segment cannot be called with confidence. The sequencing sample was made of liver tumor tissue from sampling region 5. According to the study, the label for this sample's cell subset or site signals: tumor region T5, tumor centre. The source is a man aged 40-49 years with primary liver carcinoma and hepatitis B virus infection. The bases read TGTGCCAGCAGCCCGCGGTCGGATCAAGAGACCCAGTACTTC. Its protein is CASSPRSDQETQYF. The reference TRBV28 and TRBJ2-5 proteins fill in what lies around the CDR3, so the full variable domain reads DVKVTQSSRYLVKRTGEKVFLECVQDMDHENMFWYRQDPGLGLRLIYFSYDVKMKEKGDIPEGYSVSREKKERFSLILESASTNQTSMYLCASSPRSDQETQYFGPGTRLLVL.